This TCR beta chain was obtained from a study of glioma-infiltrating T cells. Germline V gives CDR1 MRHNA, CDR2 SNTAGT. The ends lost 3 bases at V and 8 bases at J; junction bases unmatched: 7. The CDR3 totals 15 residues. The iRepertoire nested amplicon-rescue multiplex PCR amplified TCR alpha and beta CDR3s from RNA. Input was roughly 100-450 ng of tissue mRNA or PBMC total RNA. TCRdb re-analysed the multiplex PCR reads in MiXCR, keeping a single row per CDR3 protein. The table includes under 200,000 distinct CDR3 sequences, around 30% detected once. About this clonotype itself: Its target is unknown.

General study findings and limits: Above-expected tissue-blood divergence occurred in all gliomas, most in low-grade ones. Only very few CDR3 sequences appeared in both tissue and blood.

Sequenced material: glioma tissue, nonneoplastic brain tissue, or PBMCs (not recorded which). This receptor was taken from a human donor with low-grade glioma or glioblastoma, undergoing nonglioma brain surgery, or in good health (not recorded which). The chain is built from TRBV6-4 and TRBJ2-1; TRBD2 matches 10 bases. The CDR3 nucleotides read TGTGCCAGCAGTGAGCTAGCGGGAGTCAGTGATGAGCAGTTCTTC. Protein: CASSELAGVSDEQFF.